These 27 T cell receptor beta chains came from one sample sequenced in a study of identical twins. TCRdb called the 5' RACE reads again in MiXCR, with one record for every CDR3 protein. This sample has some 440,000 distinct CDR3 sequences, with about 24% found just once. Another study also made use of these data, one on T cells expressing NK-cell markers.

Sequenced: CD4+ T cells sorted from blood. These receptors were collected from a woman aged 18-29 years in good health.

The chain combines TRBV19 with TRBJ2-5, with 12 nucleotides matching TRBD1. Germline loops: CDR1 LNHDA, CDR2 SQIVND (reference sequence). The V gene end was trimmed by 4 bases and the J gene end by 4 bases; junction bases not matched to a gene: 4. This CDR3 is 15 amino acids long. DNA of the CDR3: TGTGCCAGTAGTACCTCGGGACAGGGGGCAGAGACCCAGTACTTC. This codes for CASSTSGQGAETQYF.

V is TRBV20-1 and J is TRBJ2-2, with D unclear. V shed 3 bases and J shed 5 bases, with 10 bases lying between them. The CDR3 loop spans 13 amino acids. Per germline, CDR1 DFQATT and CDR2 SNEGSKA (reference sequence). CDR3 amino acids: CSASSMGTGELFF. CDR3 bases: TGCAGTGCTAGTTCGATGGGAACCGGGGAGCTGTTTTTT.

The rearrangement uses TRBV20-1 and TRBJ2-1, with 7 bases identical to TRBD2. Germline CDR1 is DFQATT and CDR2 is SNEGSKA (reference sequence). The CDR3 runs 15 residues. With 6 bases clipped from V and 5 bases from J, the junction kept 13 bases outside the gene matches. As DNA, the CDR3 is TGCAGTGCAAGCCAACTAGCGCAAAGAGACAATGAGCAGTTCTTC. Translated: CSASQLAQRDNEQFF.

This clonotype was seen more than once but under ten times. CDR3 protein: CASSSGLYAPKYF. The CDR3 DNA reads as TGTGCCAGCAGTTCCGGGCTCTACGCCCCCAAGTACTTC. This chain uses TRBV12-3 or TRBV12-4 with TRBJ2-7; D unresolved. CDR3 length: 13 residues. V was cut by 4 bases and J by 11 bases, with 18 bases left in between.

This chain joins TRBV20-1 and TRBJ2-2, with a possible D match to TRBD1 (6 bases). This CDR3 region has 14 residues. V was clipped by 4 bases and J by 7 bases, with 16 bases between them. CDR1 and CDR2 from the germline V gene are DFQATT and SNEGSKA (reference sequence). CDR3 bases: TGCAGTGCTAACTTTGCAAAAGGGGGCGGGGAGCTGTTTTTT. Amino acid sequence: CSANFAKGGGELFF.

This clonotype was picked up a small number of times. The rearrangement uses TRBV5-5 and TRBJ2-2; D is possibly TRBD2 (5 bases). Germline loops: CDR1 SGHKS, CDR2 YYEKEE (reference sequence). Trimming removed 1 base at V and 3 bases at J, with 7 bases between. CDR3 length: 14 residues. CDR3 DNA: TGTGCCAGCAGCTTGCGGGAATACACCGGGGAGCTGTTTTTT. The encoded protein is CASSLREYTGELFF.

A few counts support this clonotype. The chain employs TRBV11-2 and TRBJ2-2; D gene uncertain. The V gene lost 0 bases and the J gene lost 2 bases, with 7 bases spanning the gap. This CDR3 contains 15 residues. From germline, CDR1 is SGHAT and CDR2 FQNNGV. CDR3 amino acids: CASSLDRHNTGELFF. CDR3 nucleotides: TGTGCCAGCAGCTTAGATAGACACAACACCGGGGAGCTGTTTTTT.

V usage is TRBV7-9 and J usage is TRBJ1-2; TRBD1 might be the D (5 bases). Trimming cost V 5 bases and J 7 bases, with 11 bases left between them. Germline CDR1 reads SEHNR; CDR2 reads FQNEAQ (reference sequence). The CDR3 extends over 12 amino acids. The CDR3 DNA reads TGTGCCAGCAGCCCAGGGATGGGTGGCTACACCTTC. Residues: CASSPGMGGYTF.

There are a few counts of this clonotype. This chain links TRBV20-1 with TRBJ2-5; tentatively, D is TRBD2 (6 bases). The germline CDR1 and CDR2 sequences are DFQATT and SNEGSKA (reference sequence). The CDR3 is made up of 15 amino acids. Trimming took off 3 bases at V and 5 bases at J, with 19 bases between the two ends. The chain's CDR3 is CSASPGGTRRETQYF. The CDR3 DNA sequence: TGCAGTGCTAGTCCGGGCGGGACCCGGAGGGAGACCCAGTACTTC.

This clonotype has just a few counts. J is TRBJ2-1 and V is TRBV20-1, with D perhaps given as TRBD1 or TRBD2 (6 bases each). Per the germline V gene, CDR1 is DFQATT and CDR2 is SNEGSKA (reference sequence). The CDR3 consists of 11 residues. V was shortened by 4 bases and J by 8 bases, with 9 bases between the two germline ends. This CDR3 reads CSATGAHEQFF. The CDR3, as DNA: TGCAGTGCTACGGGGGCGCATGAGCAGTTCTTC.

The rearrangement uses TRBV7-9 and TRBJ2-3; possibly TRBD2 for D (6 bases). The V end lost 5 bases, the J end lost 4 bases, and 16 bases lay between the germline ends. CDR1 is SEHNR, CDR2 FQNEAQ, per germline (reference sequence). This CDR3 spans 15 amino acids. The CDR3, as DNA: TGTGCCAGCAGCCCGTCCTTGCGGGAAGCAGATACGCAGTATTTT. Translating gives CASSPSLREADTQYF.

The chain carries TRBV20-1 and TRBJ2-3; D remains ambiguous. V lost 5 bases and J lost 0, with 9 bases in between. Germline lookup yields CDR1 DFQATT and CDR2 SNEGSKA (reference sequence). This CDR3 spans 13 amino acids. CDR3 amino acids: CSAFVPSTDTQYF. CDR3 DNA: TGCAGTGCTTTCGTACCAAGCACAGATACGCAGTATTTT.

The CDR3 nucleotides read TGTGCCAGCAGTTTCACAGGGGAGGGCGAGACCCAGTACTTC. Translating gives CASSFTGEGETQYF. The J gene is TRBJ2-5, the V gene TRBV6-5; D might be TRBD1 or TRBD2, each matching 7 bases. CDR3 length: 14 amino acids. Trimming stripped 4 bases from V and 5 bases from J, with 14 bases between. Germline V gene lookup returns CDR1 MNHEY and CDR2 SVGAGI.

This clonotype was seen a few times. The gene calls are TRBV20-1 and TRBJ1-2; no clear D. V dropped 2 bases and J dropped 2 bases, with 6 bases sitting between them. Germline V CDR1 and CDR2: DFQATT, SNEGSKA (reference sequence). This CDR3 has 12 amino acids. This chain's CDR3 is CSARSENYGYTF. DNA for the CDR3: TGCAGTGCTAGATCCGAGAACTATGGCTACACCTTC.

This sequence joins TRBV11-2 and TRBJ1-2, with D unresolved. In germline, CDR1 is SGHAT, CDR2 FQNNGV. With 2 bases removed from V and 1 base from J, the gap between germline ends came to 5 bases. This CDR3 region has 13 residues. The CDR3 sequence: CASSLQDNYGYTF. CDR3 DNA sequence: TGTGCCAGCAGCTTACAGGATAACTATGGCTACACCTTC.

The chain recombines TRBV19 with TRBJ2-1; D gene unclear. V lost 4 bases and J lost 9, with 7 bases in between. Looked up from germline, CDR1 is LNHDA and CDR2 is SQIVND (reference sequence). This CDR3 is built from 11 residues. CDR3 coding DNA: TGTGCCAGTAGTACCTCGGGTGAGCAGTTCTTC. Translated: CASSTSGEQFF. The entire variable domain, with the rest obtained from reference TRBV19 and TRBJ2-1, is as follows: DGGITQSPKYLFRKEGQNVTLSCEQNLNHDAMYWYRQDPGQGLRLIYYSQIVNDFQKGDIAEGYSVSREKKESFPLTVTSAQKNPTAFYLCASSTSGEQFFGPGTRLTVL.

This clonotype appeared many times. The J gene is TRBJ1-3, the V gene TRBV7-2; 8 bases map to TRBD1. With 5 bases clipped from V and 5 bases from J, the junction kept 5 bases outside the gene matches. Germline CDR1 reads SGHTA; CDR2 reads FQGNSA. The CDR3 has 14 residues. CDR3 nucleotides: TGTGCCAGCAGCCCCAGGGGGCCGAGAAACACCATATATTTT. It translates to CASSPRGPRNTIYF.

This clonotype came up a few times. This chain joins TRBV15 and TRBJ2-1; 9 bases match TRBD1. This CDR3 spans 15 amino acids. The junction had 8 bases not matched to a gene; V was cut back by 1 base and J by 10 bases. Germline CDR1 is LNHNV and CDR2 is YYDKDF (reference sequence). The CDR3: CATSRGAQGAGEQFF. The CDR3 region has the DNA TGTGCCACCAGCAGAGGCGCACAGGGGGCCGGAGAGCAGTTCTTC.

V is TRBV12-3 or TRBV12-4 and J is TRBJ1-6; D may be TRBD1 (5 bases). This CDR3 region has 13 residues. Deletions cut 5 bases from V and 7 bases from J, with 9 bases between. The CDR3 sequence is CASSRQRNSPLHF. CDR3 bases: TGTGCCAGCAGTCGACAGAGGAATTCACCCCTCCACTTT.

The chain's CDR3 is CASGRGTVNEKLFF. As DNA, the CDR3 is TGTGCCAGCGGAAGGGGGACGGTGAATGAAAAACTGTTTTTT. The J gene is TRBJ1-4, the V gene TRBV6-1; possible D gene TRBD1, 6 bases. This CDR3 has 14 amino acids. Germline-derived CDR1 and CDR2 are MNHNS and SASEGT. Trimming took 8 bases from V and 5 from J, leaving 15 bases between them.

The rearrangement uses TRBV15 and TRBJ2-3; D uncertain. Germline loops: CDR1 LNHNV, CDR2 YYDKDF (reference sequence). CDR3 length: 12 amino acids. Between the trimmed V and J ends, which lost 3 bases and 6 bases, there was a span of 7 bases. The CDR3 DNA reads TGTGCCACCAGCAGGGGTGTGGATACGCAGTATTTT. Translated: CATSRGVDTQYF.

The table lists this clonotype with a count of one. This sequence joins TRBV4-2 and TRBJ2-2, with 13 bases fitting TRBD2. Trimming at V came to 4 bases and at J to 6 bases, leaving 11 bases not matched to a gene. The germline V gene has CDR1 LGHNA and CDR2 YNFKEQ. This CDR3 region has 18 residues. Here the CDR3 reads CASSPFPGLAGVAGELFF. The CDR3 nucleotides read TGTGCCAGCAGCCCCTTCCCTGGACTAGCGGGGGTCGCCGGGGAGCTGTTTTTT.

This clonotype was picked up a small number of times. This rearrangement joins TRBV15 to TRBJ2-1, with TRBD2 as a possible D gene (6 bases). Germline V lookup: CDR1 LNHNV, CDR2 YYDKDF (reference sequence). The CDR3 runs to 15 residues. Trimming took off 6 bases at V and 9 bases at J, with 21 bases between the two ends. In nucleotides, the CDR3 is TGTGCCACCAGTCGAGGCCGGGAGCTCTCTGGTGAGCAGTTCTTC. Amino acids: CATSRGRELSGEQFF.

There are a few counts of this clonotype. This CDR3 is CASSPGHLSQPQHF. CDR3 DNA sequence: TGTGCCAGCAGTCCGGGACACCTAAGTCAGCCCCAGCATTTT. The chain is built from TRBV6-2 or TRBV6-3 and TRBJ1-5, with TRBD1 as a possible D gene (6 bases). Trimming left V 5 bases short and J 6 bases short, with 14 bases between. Germline V gene lookup returns CDR1 MNHEY and CDR2 SVGEGT. This CDR3 region has 14 residues.

This clonotype turned up a few times. The chain recombines TRBV10-3 with TRBJ2-7; 8 positions match TRBD2. The CDR3 is 14 residues long. V dropped 6 bases and J dropped 2; count of bases not matched to a gene: 6. Germline values: CDR1 ENHRY, CDR2 SYGVKD. In DNA form, the CDR3 reads TGTGCCATCAGCGAGCGGGAGAGGACCTACGAGCAGTACTTC. It yields the protein CAISERERTYEQYF.

This clonotype was seen a few times. The chain employs TRBV27 and TRBJ2-1; possible D gene TRBD2, 6 bases. Germline-derived CDR1 and CDR2 are MNHEY and SMNVEV (reference sequence). CDR3 length: 16 amino acids. V was pared by 5 bases and J by 8 bases, with 22 bases between. The CDR3 here is CASSREGPDYHHEQFF. The CDR3 bases are TGTGCCAGCAGTCGAGAGGGTCCGGACTACCACCATGAGCAGTTCTTC.

The CDR3 protein is CASSPPGLAGVSNEQYF. The CDR3 bases are TGTGCCAGCAGCCCCCCGGGACTAGCGGGCGTTAGCAACGAGCAGTACTTC. The chain carries TRBV7-9 and TRBJ2-7; 12 bases map to TRBD2. Germline CDR1 is SEHNR and CDR2 is FQNEAQ (reference sequence). The V and J ends lost 5 bases and 5 bases, in that order; junction bases with no gene match: 13. The CDR3 is 17 residues long.